These 14 T cell receptor beta chains were sequenced from one sample in a study of blood T cell repertoires in COVID-19. The protocol was immunoSEQ multiplex PCR, while the TCRdb copy is restricted to in-frame clones and leaves out a portion. This sample carries roughly 260,000 clones, about 90% of them seen once, and the ten largest clones take 1.2%. The material sequenced was PBMCs or T cells enriched from blood (not recorded which). These receptors all stem from a human donor in a cohort exposed to, infected with or recovered from COVID-19 (not recorded which). The donor label of this sample is uncertain.

V and J are TRBV29-1 and TRBJ1-2, with a weak D call TRBD1 (5 bases). Trimming cost V 4 bases and J 7 bases, with 10 bases left between them. CDR3 length: 11 amino acids. From germline, CDR1 is SQVTM and CDR2 ANQGSEA. The CDR3 DNA is TGCAGCGTTGTGGGGGGACCTGGCTACACCTTC. Protein product: CSVVGGPGYTF.

The genes are TRBV27 and TRBJ2-5, with 8 bases identical to TRBD1. Per the germline V gene, CDR1 is MNHEY and CDR2 is SMNVEV (reference sequence). Trimming removed 5 bases from V and 9 bases from J; junction bases left unmatched: 11. There are 14 residues in the CDR3. CDR3 region: CASSPATGGTAQYF. The CDR3 DNA reads TGTGCCAGCAGTCCCGCCACAGGGGGTACTGCCCAGTACTTC.

The rearrangement uses TRBV3-1 (or the pseudogene TRBV3-2) and TRBJ2-3, with TRBD2 matching 8 bases. Per germline, CDR1 LGHDT and CDR2 YNNKEL (reference sequence). V lost 4 bases, J lost 3 bases, and 3 bases stayed unmatched. CDR3 length: 14 residues. Here the CDR3 reads CASSPGGRTDTQYF. CDR3 nucleotides: TGTGCCAGCAGCCCGGGGGGGCGGACAGATACGCAGTATTTT.

CDR3 sequence (DNA): TGTGCCAGTAGTACCACTAGCGGGGGTCCGGAGACCCAGTACTTC. It translates to CASSTTSGGPETQYF. This chain uses TRBV19 with TRBJ2-5; 11 bases fit TRBD2. Trimming cost V 4 bases and J 5 bases; bases outside gene matches: 6. Germline V lookup: CDR1 LNHDA, CDR2 SQIVND (reference sequence). The CDR3 covers 15 residues.

This chain links TRBV6-1 with TRBJ2-6; 9 bases map to TRBD2. This CDR3 is built from 16 residues. V shed 4 bases and J 5 bases; nucleotides not matched to a gene: 6. Germline V gene sequence: CDR1 MNHNS, CDR2 SASEGT. In DNA, the CDR3 is TGTGCCAGCAGTGCTAGCGGGGTGAATTGGGCCAACGTCCTGACTTTC. It encodes CASSASGVNWANVLTF.

This clone showed up just once. The chain employs TRBV2 and TRBJ1-2; D gene unclear. The V end lost 5 bases, the J end lost 3 bases, and 10 bases lay between the germline ends. Per germline, CDR1 SNHLY and CDR2 FYNNEI. The CDR3 runs 13 residues. For the CDR3, the DNA is TGTGCCAGCAGTCCCGACTTCTACTATGGCTACACCTTC. The encoded protein is CASSPDFYYGYTF. The whole variable domain, filled in from reference TRBV2 and TRBJ1-2, reads EPEVTQTPSHQVTQMGQEVILRCVPISNHLYFYWYRQILGQKVEFLVSFYNNEISEKSEIFDDQFSVERPDGSNFTLKIRSTKLEDSAMYFCASSPDFYYGYTFGSGTRLTVV.

The rearrangement joins TRBV19 to TRBJ1-1; TRBD1 might be the D (5 bases). Germline V CDR1 and CDR2: LNHDA, SQIVND (reference sequence). The CDR3 is made up of 14 amino acids. Trimming cost V 7 bases and J 5 bases, with 17 bases left between them. The CDR3 region has the DNA TGTGCCAGTACTCCCACGCCAGGGTGGACTGAAGCTTTCTTT. It specifies CASTPTPGWTEAFF.

V usage is TRBV7-9 and J usage is TRBJ2-7; 8 bases align to TRBD2. The CDR3 extends over 13 amino acids. The germline gives CDR1 SEHNR, CDR2 FQNEAQ (reference sequence). Unmatched junction bases numbered 7, after V lost 8 bases and J lost 4 bases. The CDR3 region has the DNA TGTGCCAGCGCGGGACTAGTGGCTTACGAGCAGTACTTC. It is translated as CASAGLVAYEQYF.

This clone has just a few counts. The genes are TRBV6-5 and TRBJ1-5, with 8 bases lining up with TRBD1. The V and J ends lost 5 bases and 1 base, in that order; junction bases with no gene match: 4. The CDR3 sequence is 15 residues long. Looked up from germline, CDR1 is MNHEY and CDR2 is SVGAGI. This CDR3 reads CASSKDRASNQPQHF. The CDR3 nucleotides are TGTGCCAGCAGTAAGGACAGGGCCAGCAATCAGCCCCAGCATTTT.

This clone occurred once. This chain connects TRBV9 to TRBJ2-1; D may be TRBD2 (6 bases). The germline V gene has CDR1 SGDLS and CDR2 YYNGEE. The CDR3 runs to 15 residues. V lost 7 bases and J lost 4, with 18 bases in between. CDR3 nucleotide sequence: TGTGCCAGCGGGCCGACCGCGGGGTCTTACAATGAGCAGTTCTTC. This sequence encodes CASGPTAGSYNEQFF.

The rearrangement links TRBV30 to TRBJ1-3; no clear D. V dropped 5 bases and J dropped 0 bases, with 8 bases sitting between them. The CDR3 spans 13 residues. Germline lookup yields CDR1 GTSNPN and CDR2 SVGIG (reference sequence). CDR3 region: CAWAVLSGNTIYF. The DNA for the CDR3 is TGTGCCTGGGCGGTCCTCTCTGGAAACACCATATATTTT. The full variable domain, rest sourced from reference TRBV30 and TRBJ1-3, is SQTIHQWPATLVQPVGSPLSLECTVEGTSNPNLYWYRQAAGRGLQLLFYSVGIGQISSEVPQNLSASRPQDRQFILSSKKLLLSDSGFYLCAWAVLSGNTIYFGEGSWLTVV.

The rearrangement uses TRBV7-2 and TRBJ1-3; 8 positions agree with TRBD1. CDR3 size: 16 residues. V lost 5 bases, J lost 4 bases, and 10 bases stayed unmatched. Germline-derived CDR1 and CDR2 are SGHTA and FQGNSA. CDR3 protein: CASSLYGQGWGNTIYF. DNA of the CDR3: TGTGCCAGCAGCCTTTACGGACAGGGTTGGGGAAACACCATATATTTT.

The CDR3 region is CASSIRRQKNTEAFF. The CDR3 DNA reads as TGTGCCAGTAGTATTCGACGACAGAAAAACACTGAAGCTTTCTTT. The chain links TRBV19 to TRBJ1-1; perhaps TRBD1 as D (5 bases). CDR1 LNHDA and CDR2 SQIVND come from the germline V gene (reference sequence). The CDR3 extends over 15 amino acids. The V gene lost 3 bases and the J gene lost 2 bases, with 13 bases spanning the gap.

The V and J genes are TRBV4-1 and TRBJ1-1, with D hard to call. The CDR3 has 16 amino acids. V was pared by 1 base and J by 4 bases, with 16 bases between. The germline gives CDR1 MGHRA, CDR2 YSYEKL. The CDR3 region has the DNA TGCGCCAGCAGCCAAGGGCCGGCCGCGGCGAGCACTGAAGCTTTCTTT. This encodes CASSQGPAAASTEAFF.